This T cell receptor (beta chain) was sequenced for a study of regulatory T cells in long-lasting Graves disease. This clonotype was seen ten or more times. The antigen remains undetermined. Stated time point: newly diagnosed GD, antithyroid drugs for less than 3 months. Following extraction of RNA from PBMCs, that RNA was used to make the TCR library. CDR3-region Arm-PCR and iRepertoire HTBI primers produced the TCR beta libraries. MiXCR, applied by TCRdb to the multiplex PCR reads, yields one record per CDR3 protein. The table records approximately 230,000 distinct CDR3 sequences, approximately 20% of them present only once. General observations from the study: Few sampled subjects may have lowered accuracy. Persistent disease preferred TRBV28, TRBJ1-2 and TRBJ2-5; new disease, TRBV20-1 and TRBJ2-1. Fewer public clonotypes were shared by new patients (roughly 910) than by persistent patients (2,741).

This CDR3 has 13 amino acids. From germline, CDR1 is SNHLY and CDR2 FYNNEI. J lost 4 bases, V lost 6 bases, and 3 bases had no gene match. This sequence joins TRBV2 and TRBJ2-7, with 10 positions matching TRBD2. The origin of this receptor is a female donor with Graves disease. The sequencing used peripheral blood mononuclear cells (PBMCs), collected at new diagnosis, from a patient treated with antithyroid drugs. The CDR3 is CASREREGYEQYF. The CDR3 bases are TGTGCCAGCAGAGAGCGGGAGGGTTACGAGCAGTACTTC.